This T cell receptor (beta chain) is from a study of post-analysis software for immune sequencing data (dated by TCRdb to 2015 to 2017). For the study in its entirety: Relapsing-remitting, secondary progressive and progressive-relapsing multiple sclerosis were recorded as disease courses, and subtype annotation was lacking for some patients. The multiple sclerosis patient repertoires were compared with roughly twelve previously published healthy control repertoires from donors aged about 6 to 26 years. A subset of samples was prepared in parallel using single-end sample barcoding, then pooled and co-amplified after Illumina adapter ligation.

Based on the germline V gene (reference sequence), the CDR1 and CDR2 sequences are SEHNR and FQNEAQ. From its first to its last residue, the CDR3 has 15 amino acids. The kept DNA is CDR3 alone, 45 bases in frame from the first base. Germline trimming amounts to 3 bases on V and 5 bases on J, with 6 as the count of junction bases outside the gene matches. The study at large found these results: The multiple sclerosis patient group was slightly younger than the control group. Compared with controls, multiple sclerosis patients had significantly lower normalized Chao1 diversity, a finding suggesting substantial peripheral T-cell clonal expansion. Patients showed significantly higher frequencies than controls for roughly 5 TRBV segments, among them TRBV5-6, TRBV5-1 and TRBV20-1. When samples were clustered directly using the F measure, samples prepared in the same batch co-clustered strongly, which prompted a batch-effect correction.

In its sample, this clonotype was seen once. The specificity of this receptor is unknown. This CDR3 fails to terminate in the conserved phenylalanine or tryptophan, so it likely reflects a read error. To demonstrate the VDJtools post-analysis software, TCR beta repertoires were profiled from the peripheral blood of more than ten young patients with multiple sclerosis. The patients with multiple sclerosis were children and adolescents between roughly 6 and 17 years of age. Library creation used PCR. The listed sequencing device is Illumina HiSeq 2500. Unique molecular identifiers were incorporated into TCR beta cDNA libraries to reduce PCR and sequencing biases. Per 1 to 10 million input T cells, 500,000 or so cDNA molecules were obtained, such that each molecule approximated one T cell. The patient libraries were prepared and sequenced with the same protocol used for the earlier healthy control dataset. Samples belonging to the same batch were prepared together, multiplexed and sequenced on a shared HiSeq lane. On the authors' methods: MIGEC handled the raw barcoded reads, throwing out single-read molecular identifier groups before consensus assembly and CDR3 extraction. VDJtools was used for post-analysis of the clonotype tables, and diversity was normalized by down-sampling every dataset to the size of the smallest sample. To correct batch-related cross-sample contamination, repertoire overlap clustering matched CDR3 amino acid sequences but not nucleotide sequences. The raw public data were reprocessed by TCRdb itself: fastp quality trimming at Q25, MiXCR clonotype calling, in-frame beta chains only. Each CDR3 protein appears once, grouped with its most common genes and DNA. The V and J calls were determined by TCRdb, not by the authors. Here the sample has 380,000 or so distinct CDR3 sequences; 30% to 45% occur a single time. The top ten hold roughly an eighth of the sample.

The specimen was blood. The clonotype was recovered from a girl aged 10 to 17 with multiple sclerosis. The chain was built from TRBV7-9 and TRBJ2-3; a stretch of 9 junction bases matches TRBD2. The CDR3 here reads CASSFSSGVIDTQYL. The nucleotide sequence reads as follows: TGTGCCAGCAGCTTCTCTAGCGGGGTGATAGATACGCAGTATTTG.